A single sample is the source of the 22 T cell receptor beta chains below, sequenced in a study of cytomegalovirus exposure and HLA in healthy donors. PCR primers comprised 60 Vbeta and 13 Jbeta primers. TCRdb's copy holds only in-frame clones and misses some; the assay was immunoSEQ multiplex PCR. The sample has 150,000 to 200,000 clones; approximately 79% are singletons. What was sequenced was PBMCs. The receptors shown here come from a woman in her 30s in good health and CMV-seropositive.

This clone was detected once. The chain recombines TRBV7-9 with TRBJ2-3, with 12 bases identical to TRBD1. This CDR3 has 17 residues. The V gene's germline CDR1 is SEHNR and CDR2 FQNEAQ (reference sequence). V trimming: 6 bases; J trimming: 4 bases; junction bases outside the gene matches: 11. The CDR3 reads CASRATGTGGIADTQYF. CDR3 bases: TGTGCCAGCAGGGCCACCGGGACAGGGGGCATCGCAGATACGCAGTATTTT.

The chain's CDR3 is CASSVEVTDTQAFF. The DNA of the CDR3 is TGTGCCAGCAGCGTAGAAGTGACGGACACCCAAGCTTTCTTT. The chain carries TRBV9 and TRBJ1-1; weak D call: TRBD1 (5 bases). The germline CDR1 and CDR2 sequences are SGDLS and YYNGEE. The CDR3 totals 14 residues. The V and J ends lost 0 bases and 9 bases respectively, with 15 bases between them. The entire variable domain, with the rest obtained from reference TRBV9 and TRBJ1-1, is as follows: DSGVTQTPKHLITATGQRVTLRCSPRSGDLSVYWYQQSLDQGLQFLIQYYNGEERAKGNILERFSAQQFPDLHSELNLSSLELGDSALYFCASSVEVTDTQAFFGQGTRLTVV.

The chain uses TRBV27 and TRBJ1-4; TRBD1 aligns across 7 bases. CDR1 MNHEY and CDR2 SMNVEV come from the germline V gene (reference sequence). The CDR3 has 15 residues. The trim removed 6 bases at V and 5 bases at J, leaving 9 bases unmatched. CDR3 bases: TGTGCCAGCAGCTCCACAGGGGTACTCAATGAAAAACTGTTTTTT. It codes for CASSSTGVLNEKLFF.

The rearrangement links TRBV11-3 to TRBJ2-1, with 7 bases fitting TRBD1. The CDR3 consists of 15 residues. Germline CDR1 is SGHNT and CDR2 is YENEEA. Trimming took 3 bases from V and 0 from J; bases not matched to a gene: 2. The chain's CDR3 is CASSFDRASYNEQFF. CDR3 coding DNA: TGTGCCAGCAGCTTTGACAGGGCCTCCTACAATGAGCAGTTCTTC.

The rearrangement links TRBV11-3 to TRBJ2-7; 7 positions match TRBD2. This CDR3 contains 15 residues. The J segment lost 0 bases and the V segment lost 5 bases, leaving 7 bases of the junction unmatched. CDR1 is SGHNT, CDR2 YENEEA, per germline. The CDR3 DNA follows: TGTGCCAGCAGCCCAGAGGGCGGGAGCTCCTACGAGCAGTACTTC. This sequence encodes CASSPEGGSSYEQYF.

This sequence joins TRBV7-6 and TRBJ1-2; 9 bases are a match to TRBD1. Trimming cost V 3 bases and J 7 bases; bases outside gene matches: 6. The CDR3 consists of 14 residues. Germline loops: CDR1 SGHVS, CDR2 FNYEAQ. This chain's CDR3 is CASSLLQGAFGYTF. As DNA, the CDR3 is TGTGCCAGCAGCTTGCTACAGGGGGCTTTTGGCTACACCTTC.

The chain is built from TRBV19 and TRBJ1-5; 8 nucleotides agree with TRBD1. Unmatched junction bases numbered 18, after V lost 7 bases and J lost 7 bases. CDR1 is LNHDA, CDR2 SQIVND, per germline (reference sequence). This CDR3 is built from 17 residues. The CDR3 protein is CASTRNYGTGEGQPQHF. CDR3 bases: TGTGCCAGTACGAGAAATTACGGGACAGGTGAGGGCCAGCCCCAGCATTTT.

The chain recombines TRBV14 with TRBJ1-5; 8 bases line up with TRBD1. CDR1 is SGHDN, CDR2 FVKESK, per germline. CDR3 length: 17 amino acids. The ends lost 4 bases at V and 0 bases at J; junction bases unmatched: 8. The CDR3 sequence: CASSPMDRVNSNQPQHF. The CDR3 nucleotides are TGTGCCAGCAGCCCTATGGACAGGGTCAATAGCAATCAGCCCCAGCATTTT.

This rearrangement joins TRBV6-6 to TRBJ1-1, with no clear D. The CDR3 has 14 residues. V lost 5 bases, J lost 4 bases, and 14 bases lay in between. Germline CDR1 reads MNHNY; CDR2 reads SVGAGI (reference sequence). CDR3 protein: CASSNGVSATEAFF. DNA for the CDR3: TGTGCCAGCAGTAATGGAGTTTCAGCCACTGAAGCTTTCTTT.

This chain connects TRBV6-6 to TRBJ1-2, with D uncertain. The V gene's germline CDR1 is MNHNY and CDR2 SVGAGI (reference sequence). The CDR3 covers 15 residues. Trimming stripped 10 bases from V and 9 bases from J, with 27 bases between. DNA of the CDR3: TGTGCCACCCCCTCGGCGCGTTTACTCTCAGGAAGCTACACCTTC. This translates into CATPSARLLSGSYTF.

This clone appeared a few times. The genes are TRBV11-2 and TRBJ2-7; D might be TRBD2 (5 bases). CDR1 and CDR2 from the germline V gene are SGHAT and FQNNGV. The V and J ends lost 3 bases and 2 bases respectively, with 8 bases between them. This CDR3 region has 13 residues. The CDR3: CASSFYGTYEQYF. DNA of the CDR3: TGTGCCAGCAGCTTCTACGGGACCTACGAGCAGTACTTC.

This chain joins TRBV5-1 and TRBJ1-1; D is undetermined. V shed 0 bases and J shed 0 bases, with 15 bases lying between them. Germline CDR1 is SGHRS and CDR2 is YFSETQ. The CDR3 is made up of 17 amino acids. CDR3 amino acids: CASSLGSGGPLNTEAFF. The CDR3 DNA sequence: TGCGCCAGCAGCTTGGGTAGCGGTGGACCATTGAACACTGAAGCTTTCTTT.

CDR3 nucleotides: TGTGCCAGCCGACGGACAGGGGTGGTTTACACTGAAGCTTTCTTT. It codes for CASRRTGVVYTEAFF. The chain couples TRBV2 to TRBJ1-1, with 9 bases that match TRBD1. Trimming at V came to 8 bases and at J to 3 bases, leaving 10 bases not matched to a gene. Germline V gives CDR1 SNHLY, CDR2 FYNNEI. The CDR3 totals 15 residues.

This chain's CDR3 is CASSFSGTGDTEAFF. CDR3 nucleotide sequence: TGTGCCAGCAGCTTCTCAGGGACGGGGGACACTGAAGCTTTCTTT. J is TRBJ1-1 and V is TRBV7-6; TRBD1 might be the D (5 bases). From germline, CDR1 is SGHVS and CDR2 FNYEAQ. V shed 3 bases and J shed 3 bases, with 14 bases lying between them. The CDR3 consists of 15 residues.

This clone was counted a single time. The J gene is TRBJ1-5, the V gene TRBV6-1, with 9 bases lining up with TRBD1. Germline CDR1 is MNHNS and CDR2 is SASEGT. J was trimmed by 5 bases and V by 8 bases; bases with no gene match: 7. The CDR3 is 14 amino acids. The CDR3 DNA follows: TGTGCCAGCCGCCGGGACAGGGTATATCAGCCCCAGCATTTT. Translating it yields CASRRDRVYQPQHF.

Here the CDR3 DNA reads TGCGCCAGCAGCCCGCAGGGGTTGAACACTGAAGCTTTCTTT. This encodes CASSPQGLNTEAFF. The chain joins TRBV4-1 to TRBJ1-1; D may be TRBD1 (6 bases). The CDR3 totals 14 residues. Between the trimmed V and J ends, which lost 4 bases and 0 bases, there was a span of 9 bases. Germline loops: CDR1 MGHRA, CDR2 YSYEKL.

The chain carries TRBV2 and TRBJ1-5; D is undetermined. V lost 1 base to trimming and J lost 1 base, with 14 bases between them. This CDR3 is built from 17 residues. Germline CDR1 SNHLY, CDR2 FYNNEI. The CDR3 region is CASSEGPRLPSNQPQHF. The CDR3 region has the DNA TGTGCCAGCAGTGAAGGACCCCGACTTCCGAGCAATCAGCCCCAGCATTTT.

The chain employs TRBV6-4 and TRBJ2-1; D is possibly TRBD1 (5 bases). V was pared by 6 bases and J by 7 bases, with 10 bases between. The CDR3 has 12 amino acids. Germline V gene sequence: CDR1 MRHNA, CDR2 SNTAGT. CDR3 nucleotides: TGTGCCAGCAGGCAGGGCGTGAATGAGCAGTTCTTC. Amino acids: CASRQGVNEQFF.

In nucleotides, the CDR3 is TGTGCCAGCAGTGTACAGGGGGCTTCTGGAAACACCATATATTTT. Translation gives CASSVQGASGNTIYF. The genes are TRBV28 and TRBJ1-3, with 9 bases aligning to TRBD1. With V trimmed by 5 bases and J by 1 base, 3 bases remained unmatched. The CDR3 length is 15 residues. Germline CDR1 reads MDHEN; CDR2 reads SYDVKM. The full variable domain, rest sourced from reference TRBV28 and TRBJ1-3, is DVKVTQSSRYLVKRTGEKVFLECVQDMDHENMFWYRQDPGLGLRLIYFSYDVKMKEKGDIPEGYSVSREKKERFSLILESASTNQTSMYLCASSVQGASGNTIYFGEGSWLTVV.

V and J are TRBV4-2 and TRBJ1-2; the match to TRBD1 covers 7 bases. The CDR3 is 16 amino acids. The V and J ends lost 4 bases and 4 bases, in that order; junction bases with no gene match: 12. Germline CDR1 reads LGHNA; CDR2 reads YNFKEQ. The CDR3 nucleotides are TGTGCCAGCAGCCTCACTAATACAGGGGCCTCCTATGGCTACACCTTC. Its protein product is CASSLTNTGASYGYTF.

This sequence joins TRBV14 and TRBJ1-3, with D perhaps matching TRBD1 (6 bases). The V end lost 4 bases, the J end lost 4 bases, and 23 bases lay between the germline ends. Germline-derived CDR1 and CDR2 are SGHDN and FVKESK. This CDR3 has 18 amino acids. In DNA form, the CDR3 reads TGTGCCAGCAGCCCTTCACCTTACACACAGGGAGCCGGAAACACCATATATTTT. Translating gives CASSPSPYTQGAGNTIYF.

This clone came up many times. The chain carries TRBV6-1 and TRBJ2-2; perhaps TRBD1 as D (6 bases). With 2 bases removed from V and 3 bases from J, the gap between germline ends came to 10 bases. In germline, CDR1 is MNHNS, CDR2 SASEGT. This CDR3 comprises 15 residues. CDR3 coding DNA: TGTGCCAGCAGTGAAAAGGCAGGGGACACCGGGGAGCTGTTTTTT. It translates to CASSEKAGDTGELFF.